What follows are 29 T cell receptor beta chains derived from one specimen sequenced in a study of T cells in Graves' hyperthyroidism and ophthalmopathy. TCR beta CDR3 sequences were amplified from RNA transcripts. With the HTBI primer set, the TCR CDR3 went through a first round of RT-PCR. TCRdb fed the multiplex PCR reads into MiXCR, producing one record per CDR3 protein. The sample gives approximately 720,000 distinct CDR3 sequences, about 17% of which show up once; 16% is in the top ten. Sequencing was performed on blood. The receptors here all came from a woman aged 50 to 60 with Graves' hyperthyroidism that later progressed to Graves' ophthalmopathy.

This clonotype was seen only a few times. V usage is TRBV7-2 and J usage is TRBJ1-5; 9 bases align to TRBD1. V gave up 2 bases and J gave up 0 bases; unmatched junction bases: 8. Germline assignment: CDR1 SGHTA and CDR2 FQGNSA. There are 18 residues in the CDR3. The CDR3 reads CASSLMAGQGFSNQPQHF. DNA for the CDR3: TGTGCCAGCAGCTTAATGGCGGGACAGGGATTTAGCAATCAGCCCCAGCATTTT.

A few counts support this clonotype. The chain couples TRBV20-1 to TRBJ1-5; TRBD1 agrees at 8 bases. The germline CDR1 and CDR2 sequences are DFQATT and SNEGSKA (reference sequence). Trimming took 0 bases from V and 1 from J; bases not matched to a gene: 5. The CDR3 totals 16 residues. CDR3 DNA sequence: TGCAGTGCTAGAGATACAGGGGGGTCGAGCAATCAGCCCCAGCATTTT. As protein: CSARDTGGSSNQPQHF.

This clonotype was seen only a few times. The chain combines TRBV6-1 with TRBJ2-3; D is possibly TRBD2 (5 bases). Germline CDR1 is MNHNS and CDR2 is SASEGT. V lost 7 bases, J lost 0 bases, and 14 bases lay in between. The CDR3 spans 15 residues. The CDR3 protein is CASTSGLQSTDTQYF. As DNA, the CDR3 is TGTGCCAGCACATCGGGGTTACAGAGCACAGATACGCAGTATTTT.

V usage is TRBV20-1 and J usage is TRBJ1-6, with D possibly matching TRBD1 (5 bases). CDR1 is DFQATT, CDR2 SNEGSKA, per germline (reference sequence). The CDR3 loop spans 14 amino acids. V was pared by 2 bases and J by 6 bases, with 11 bases between. CDR3 DNA: TGCAGTGCTAGAATAGGACACATTAATTCACCCCTCCACTTT. It yields the protein CSARIGHINSPLHF.

The table lists this clonotype with a count of one. This chain uses TRBV5-1 with TRBJ1-1; 9 nucleotides agree with TRBD1. Per germline, CDR1 SGHRS and CDR2 YFSETQ. The V segment lost 4 bases and the J segment 0 bases; nucleotides outside the gene matches: 7. This CDR3 contains 16 residues. The CDR3 is CASSGGTGIMNTEAFF. The DNA for the CDR3 is TGCGCCAGCAGCGGGGGGACAGGGATAATGAACACTGAAGCTTTCTTT.

This clonotype was seen at least ten times. The V call is TRBV30, the J call TRBJ2-7; 8 bases agree with TRBD1. The CDR3 runs 13 residues. Germline lookup yields CDR1 GTSNPN and CDR2 SVGIG (reference sequence). J was trimmed by 5 bases and V by 4 bases; bases with no gene match: 7. The CDR3 protein is CAWNGQGGDEQYF. The CDR3 region has the DNA TGTGCCTGGAACGGACAGGGTGGGGACGAGCAGTACTTC. The entire variable domain, with the rest obtained from reference TRBV30 and TRBJ2-7, is as follows: SQTIHQWPATLVQPVGSPLSLECTVEGTSNPNLYWYRQAAGRGLQLLFYSVGIGQISSEVPQNLSASRPQDRQFILSSKKLLLSDSGFYLCAWNGQGGDEQYFGPGTRLTVT.

This clonotype has only a few counts. The gene calls are TRBV30 and TRBJ2-1; TRBD1 aligns across 7 bases. This CDR3 contains 18 residues. From germline, CDR1 is GTSNPN and CDR2 SVGIG (reference sequence). V was pared by 5 bases and J by 2 bases, with 18 bases of the junction left unmatched. CDR3 residues: CAWGGVSIRDRAYNEQFF. In DNA, the CDR3 is TGTGCCTGGGGGGGAGTTTCGATTCGGGACAGAGCCTACAATGAGCAGTTCTTC.

This clonotype was observed at least ten times. The chain has TRBV30 and TRBJ2-1; TRBD2 matches at 11 bases. The germline V gene encodes CDR1 GTSNPN and CDR2 SVGIG (reference sequence). The CDR3 loop spans 13 amino acids. Unmatched junction bases numbered 4, after V lost 3 bases and J lost 9 bases. The CDR3 bases are TGTGCCTGGAGCACTAGCGGGGGACGTGAGCAGTTCTTC. Translation: CAWSTSGGREQFF.

Only a few counts were recorded for this clonotype. The CDR3 loop is CASSQRLGTGELFF. CDR3 in DNA: TGCGCCAGCAGCCAACGGTTGGGCACCGGGGAGCTGTTTTTT. The chain uses TRBV4-1 and TRBJ2-2; D call uncertain. Germline V gene lookup returns CDR1 MGHRA and CDR2 YSYEKL. Trimming cost V 2 bases and J 4 bases, with 8 bases left between them. This CDR3 region has 14 residues.

This clonotype was counted a few times. The CDR3 here is CASSSPTRGVKDTQYF. The CDR3 coding sequence is TGTGCCAGCAGTTCACCGACGCGAGGTGTGAAAGATACGCAGTATTTT. This chain joins TRBV6-5 and TRBJ2-3; D call uncertain. The V and J ends lost 4 bases and 5 bases respectively, with 19 bases between them. Germline lookup yields CDR1 MNHEY and CDR2 SVGAGI. The length of the CDR3 is 16 residues.

The rearrangement uses TRBV7-2 and TRBJ2-2; tentative D call: TRBD1 (6 bases). This CDR3 region has 15 residues. Trimming removed 6 bases from V and 4 bases from J, with 15 bases in between. Germline V gene sequence: CDR1 SGHTA, CDR2 FQGNSA. The CDR3 bases are TGTGCCAGCAGATACTTTGGACAGTCCACCGGGGAGCTGTTTTTT. This codes for CASRYFGQSTGELFF.

A note on this clonotype: A single base separates this from a much larger clone, so it may be a read error. The CDR3 sequence is CASSLSQDSPLHF. The DNA for the CDR3 is TGTGCCAGCAGCTTAAGCCAGGATTCACCCCTCCACTTT. This chain joins TRBV3-1 and TRBJ1-6; unclear D gene. The germline V and J ends were trimmed by 5 bases and 8 bases, with 10 bases remaining between them. Per germline, CDR1 LGHDT and CDR2 YNNKEL (reference sequence). This CDR3 has 13 amino acids.

In its sample, this clonotype was seen many times. The chain employs TRBV6-1 and TRBJ2-5; perhaps TRBD2 as D (6 bases). Germline-derived CDR1 and CDR2 are MNHNS and SASEGT. The CDR3 extends over 15 amino acids. Between the trimmed V and J ends, which lost 3 bases and 0 bases, there was a span of 11 bases. This CDR3 is CASSESGGYQETQYF. The DNA for the CDR3 is TGTGCCAGCAGTGAGTCAGGAGGGTACCAAGAGACCCAGTACTTC.

As regards this clonotype: One junction end disagrees with the germline gene, perhaps due to a read error. The rearrangement joins TRBV12-3 or TRBV12-4 to TRBJ2-7, with TRBD2 matching 8 bases. The CDR3 has 14 residues. In DNA form, the CDR3 reads TGCGCCAGCAGCCAACCTAGCGGGTCCTACGAGCAGTACTTC. It specifies CASSQPSGSYEQYF.

J is TRBJ2-1 and V is TRBV18, with D uncertain. V was pared by 5 bases and J by 0 bases, with 17 bases between. From germline, CDR1 is KGHSH and CDR2 LQKENI. The CDR3 runs to 17 residues. The CDR3: CASSREWRQSSYNEQFF. The DNA of the CDR3 is TGTGCCAGCTCAAGAGAATGGCGGCAAAGCTCCTACAATGAGCAGTTCTTC.

This clonotype was recorded many times. CDR3 sequence reads: CRSGVQETQYF. CDR3 DNA sequence: TGTCGGAGCGGGGTACAAGAGACCCAGTACTTC. The chain employs TRBV2 and TRBJ2-5; TRBD2 matches 7 bases. The germline CDR1 and CDR2 sequences are SNHLY and FYNNEI. The CDR3 totals 11 residues.

This clonotype was counted a few times. The genes are TRBV7-2 and TRBJ2-2; D is possibly TRBD1 (6 bases). The CDR3 consists of 17 residues. Trimming cost V 5 bases and J 3 bases, with 19 bases left between them. Germline loops: CDR1 SGHTA, CDR2 FQGNSA. CDR3: CASSLTGTKTYTGELFF. The CDR3 DNA reads TGTGCCAGCAGCCTCACAGGGACCAAAACCTACACCGGGGAGCTGTTTTTT.

This clonotype has just a few counts. The V call is TRBV28, the J call TRBJ1-1, with 7 bases aligning to TRBD1. The germline V gene encodes CDR1 MDHEN and CDR2 SYDVKM. The CDR3 consists of 14 residues. J lost 7 bases, V lost 2 bases, and 7 bases had no gene match. CDR3 nucleotides: TGTGCCAGCAGTTTACCCGCGGGACAGCTTGAAGCTTTCTTT. Translating it yields CASSLPAGQLEAFF.

The chain has TRBV5-5 and TRBJ2-2; no definite D call. V lost 6 bases and J lost 4, with 19 bases in between. Germline CDR1 and CDR2: SGHKS and YYEKEE (reference sequence). The CDR3 extends over 16 amino acids. The DNA of the CDR3 is TGTGCCAGCAAGGCCAGAAGGACGGACCCCACCGGGGAGCTGTTTTTT. Its protein product is CASKARRTDPTGELFF.

This clonotype was detected only once. This chain joins TRBV2 and TRBJ2-1, with TRBD1 matching over 7 bases. The CDR3 consists of 15 residues. Germline CDR1 reads SNHLY; CDR2 reads FYNNEI. The J segment lost 5 bases and the V segment lost 6 bases, leaving 10 bases of the junction unmatched. The CDR3 here is CASRGDREVHNEQFF. Here the CDR3 DNA reads TGTGCCAGCAGAGGAGACAGGGAAGTGCACAATGAGCAGTTCTTC.

This rearrangement joins TRBV7-3 to TRBJ2-5, with D unresolved. The CDR3 spans 15 residues. CDR1 is SGHTA and CDR2 is FQGTGA in the germline V gene. Trimming removed 1 base from V and 5 bases from J, with 14 bases in between. As DNA, the CDR3 is TGTGCCAGCAGCTTAAGTGTTTCAGGTTGGGAGACCCAGTACTTC. Amino acid sequence: CASSLSVSGWETQYF.

This clonotype was found a few times. This CDR3 is missing its conserved last phenylalanine or tryptophan, likely due to a read error. V gene TRBV4-1 combines with J gene TRBJ2-7; the D call may be TRBD1 or TRBD2 (5 bases each). The CDR3 covers 14 residues. V lost 5 bases, J lost 1 base, and 12 bases lay in between. Germline V CDR1 and CDR2: MGHRA, YSYEKL. DNA of the CDR3: TGCGCCAGCAGCTTTCGGGACGGATCCTACGAGCAGTACTCC. It encodes CASSFRDGSYEQYS.

CDR3 sequence (DNA): TGTGCCACCCGGGACAATAACCTTTATAGCAATCAGCCCCAGCATTTT. Its protein is CATRDNNLYSNQPQHF. The V gene is TRBV19, the J gene TRBJ1-5; tentatively, D is TRBD1 (6 bases). The V gene's germline CDR1 is LNHDA and CDR2 SQIVND (reference sequence). The CDR3 extends over 16 amino acids. V was trimmed by 10 bases and J by 0 bases, leaving 19 bases between them.

The chain recombines TRBV10-3 with TRBJ2-1; weak D call: TRBD1 (5 bases). The CDR3 length is 15 residues. Trimming shortened V by 0 bases and J by 5 bases, and 11 bases separated the two germline ends. Germline V gene data show CDR1 as ENHRY and CDR2 as SYGVKD. This CDR3 is CAISESRLGHNEQFF. CDR3 sequence (DNA): TGTGCCATCAGTGAGTCCAGGTTGGGGCACAATGAGCAGTTCTTC.

This clonotype has only a few counts. This sequence joins TRBV5-4 and TRBJ2-7; either TRBD1 or TRBD2 may supply D (5 bases each). There are 15 residues in the CDR3. Germline V gene data show CDR1 as SGHNT and CDR2 as YYREEE (reference sequence). The ends were cut back, 3 bases at V and 5 bases at J, with 18 bases in the middle. CDR3 bases: TGTGCCAGCAGCTCCCCGGGACGGGATACTCACGAGCAGTACTTC. This codes for CASSSPGRDTHEQYF.

The chain has TRBV11-2 and TRBJ2-3; 9 nucleotides agree with TRBD2. J was trimmed by 3 bases and V by 1 base; bases with no gene match: 8. Germline assignment: CDR1 SGHAT and CDR2 FQNNGV. This CDR3 spans 17 amino acids. The CDR3 DNA reads TGTGCCAGCAGCTTAGCGGGGGGCGGGGGGGCGACAGATACGCAGTATTTT. Residues: CASSLAGGGGATDTQYF.

This clonotype was counted many times. This chain links TRBV12-3 or TRBV12-4 with TRBJ2-7; weak D call: TRBD1 (5 bases). The CDR3 sequence is 14 residues long. Between the trimmed V and J ends, which lost 4 bases and 0 bases, there was a span of 10 bases. The CDR3 DNA is TGTGCCAGCAGTTGGGCAGGGAACTCCTACGAGCAGTACTTC. Its translation: CASSWAGNSYEQYF.

This clonotype was seen more than once but under ten times. V usage is TRBV5-5 and J usage is TRBJ1-5; 8 bases align to TRBD1. Germline CDR1 SGHKS, CDR2 YYEKEE (reference sequence). V lost 5 bases and J lost 7; bases outside the gene matches: 11. This CDR3 spans 15 amino acids. CDR3 nucleotides: TGTGCCAGCAGTTCTCAGGGGGCGCAGGGGCAGCCCCAGCATTTT. Amino acid sequence: CASSSQGAQGQPQHF.

The chain couples TRBV14 to TRBJ1-4, with 7 bases identical to TRBD1. Germline trimming cut 0 bases from V and 6 bases from J; bases unmatched to any gene: 7. The germline V gene has CDR1 SGHDN and CDR2 FVKESK. There are 16 residues in the CDR3. The CDR3 reads CASSQEFWTGYEKLFF. In DNA, the CDR3 is TGTGCCAGCAGCCAAGAATTCTGGACAGGTTATGAAAAACTGTTTTTT. Complete variable domain (other parts from reference TRBV14 and TRBJ1-4): EAGVTQFPSHSVIEKGQTVTLRCDPISGHDNLYWYRRVMGKEIKFLLHFVKESKQDESGMPNNRFLAERTGGTYSTLKVQPAELEDSGVYFCASSQEFWTGYEKLFFGSGTQLSVL.